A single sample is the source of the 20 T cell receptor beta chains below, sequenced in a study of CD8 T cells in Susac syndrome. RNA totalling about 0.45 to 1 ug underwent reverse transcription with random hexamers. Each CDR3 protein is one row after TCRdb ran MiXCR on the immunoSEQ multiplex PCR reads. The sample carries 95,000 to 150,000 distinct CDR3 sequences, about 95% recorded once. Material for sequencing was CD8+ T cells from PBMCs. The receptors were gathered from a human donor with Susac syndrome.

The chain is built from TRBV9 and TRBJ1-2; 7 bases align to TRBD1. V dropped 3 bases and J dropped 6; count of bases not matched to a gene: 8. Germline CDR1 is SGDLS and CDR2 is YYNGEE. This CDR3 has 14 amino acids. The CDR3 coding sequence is TGTGCCAGCAGCGGATACCCCCAGGGGGATGGCTACACCTTC. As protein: CASSGYPQGDGYTF.

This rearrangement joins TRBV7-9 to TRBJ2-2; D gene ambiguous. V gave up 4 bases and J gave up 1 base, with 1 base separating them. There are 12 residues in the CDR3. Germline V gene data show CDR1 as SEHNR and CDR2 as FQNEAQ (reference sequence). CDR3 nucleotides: TGTGCCAGCAGCTGGAACACCGGGGAGCTGTTTTTT. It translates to CASSWNTGELFF. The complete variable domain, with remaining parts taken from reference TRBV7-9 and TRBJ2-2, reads DTGVSQNPRHKITKRGQNVTFRCDPISEHNRLYWYRQTLGQGPEFLTYFQNEAQLEKSRLLSDRFSAERPKGSFSTLEIQRTEQGDSAMYLCASSWNTGELFFGEGSRLTVL.

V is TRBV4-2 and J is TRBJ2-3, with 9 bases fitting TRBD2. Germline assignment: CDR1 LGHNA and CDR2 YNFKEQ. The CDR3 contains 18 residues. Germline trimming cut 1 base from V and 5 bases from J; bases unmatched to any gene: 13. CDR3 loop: CASSQVSGSGGPGDTQYF. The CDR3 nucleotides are TGTGCCAGCAGCCAAGTTTCCGGCAGCGGGGGGCCGGGAGATACGCAGTATTTT.

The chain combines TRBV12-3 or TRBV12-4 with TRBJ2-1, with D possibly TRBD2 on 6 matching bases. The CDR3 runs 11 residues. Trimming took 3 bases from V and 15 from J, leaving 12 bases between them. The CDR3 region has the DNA TGTGCCAGCAGTTTTCGGGGGTATACGTTCTTC. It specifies CASSFRGYTFF.

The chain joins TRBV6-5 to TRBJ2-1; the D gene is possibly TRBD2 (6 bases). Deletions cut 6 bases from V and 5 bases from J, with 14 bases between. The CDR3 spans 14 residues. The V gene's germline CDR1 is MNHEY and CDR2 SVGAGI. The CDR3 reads CASSPGLTHNEQFF. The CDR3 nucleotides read TGTGCCAGCAGCCCGGGACTCACCCACAATGAGCAGTTCTTC.

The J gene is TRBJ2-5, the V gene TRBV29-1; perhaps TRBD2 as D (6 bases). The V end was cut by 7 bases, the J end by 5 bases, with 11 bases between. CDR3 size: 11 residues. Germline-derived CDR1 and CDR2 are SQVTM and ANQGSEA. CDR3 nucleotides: TGCAGCGCCTGGGACTCGGAGACCCAGTACTTC. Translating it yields CSAWDSETQYF.

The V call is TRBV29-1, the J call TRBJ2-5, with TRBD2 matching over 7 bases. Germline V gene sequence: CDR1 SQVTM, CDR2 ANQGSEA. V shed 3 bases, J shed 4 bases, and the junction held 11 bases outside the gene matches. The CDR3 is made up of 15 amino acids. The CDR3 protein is CSVEGGTFNLETQYF. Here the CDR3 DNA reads TGCAGCGTTGAGGGGGGGACTTTCAACCTAGAGACCCAGTACTTC.

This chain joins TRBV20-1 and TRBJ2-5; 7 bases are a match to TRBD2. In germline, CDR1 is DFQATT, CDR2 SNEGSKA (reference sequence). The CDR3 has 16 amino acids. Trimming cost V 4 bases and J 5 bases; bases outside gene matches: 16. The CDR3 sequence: CSAIAGRLAGVETQYF. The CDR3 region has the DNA TGCAGTGCTATAGCCGGGCGACTAGCTGGGGTGGAGACCCAGTACTTC.

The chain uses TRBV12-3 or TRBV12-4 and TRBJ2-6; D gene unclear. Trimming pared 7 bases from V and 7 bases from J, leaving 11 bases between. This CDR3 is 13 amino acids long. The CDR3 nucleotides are TGTGCCAGCAATCTATTAGGCGCCAACGTCCTGACTTTC. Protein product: CASNLLGANVLTF.

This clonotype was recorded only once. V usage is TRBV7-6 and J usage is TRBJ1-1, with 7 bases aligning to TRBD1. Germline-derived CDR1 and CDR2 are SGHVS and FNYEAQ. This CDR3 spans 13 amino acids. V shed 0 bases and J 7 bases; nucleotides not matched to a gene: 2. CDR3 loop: CASSLATGDEAFF. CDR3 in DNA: TGTGCCAGCAGCTTAGCAACAGGGGATGAAGCTTTCTTT.

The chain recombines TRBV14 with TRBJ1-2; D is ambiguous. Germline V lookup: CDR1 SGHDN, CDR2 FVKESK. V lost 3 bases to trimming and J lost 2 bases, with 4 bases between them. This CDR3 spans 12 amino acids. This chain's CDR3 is CASSQLNYGYTF. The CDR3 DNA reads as TGTGCCAGCAGCCAGTTGAACTATGGCTACACCTTC.

CDR3 coding DNA: TGTGCCAGCAGCCAAGAGGCTAGCGGGGTTTCAGAGACCCAGTACTTC. It translates to CASSQEASGVSETQYF. V is TRBV3-1 and J is TRBJ2-5, with TRBD2 matching 9 bases. Germline CDR1 and CDR2: LGHDT and YNNKEL (reference sequence). V shed 0 bases, J shed 4 bases, and the junction held 6 bases outside the gene matches. CDR3 size: 16 residues.

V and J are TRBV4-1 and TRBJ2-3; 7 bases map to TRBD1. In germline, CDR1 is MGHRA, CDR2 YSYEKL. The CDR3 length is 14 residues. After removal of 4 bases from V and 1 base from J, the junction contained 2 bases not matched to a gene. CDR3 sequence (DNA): TGCGCCAGCAGCCCCGGGACAGGCACAGATACGCAGTATTTT. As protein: CASSPGTGTDTQYF.

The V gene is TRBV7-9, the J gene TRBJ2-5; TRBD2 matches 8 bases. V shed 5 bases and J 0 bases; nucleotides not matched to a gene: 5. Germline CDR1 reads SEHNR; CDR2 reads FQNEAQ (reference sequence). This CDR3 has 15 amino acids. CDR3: CASSAPTSDQETQYF. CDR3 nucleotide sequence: TGTGCCAGCAGCGCCCCGACTAGCGACCAAGAGACCCAGTACTTC.

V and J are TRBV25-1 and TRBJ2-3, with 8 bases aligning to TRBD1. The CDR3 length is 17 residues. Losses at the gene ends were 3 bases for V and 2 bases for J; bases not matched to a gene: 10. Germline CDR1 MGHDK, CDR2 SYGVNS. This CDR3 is CASSDGRRDRHTDTQYF. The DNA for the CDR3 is TGTGCCAGCAGTGATGGCAGACGGGACAGGCACACAGATACGCAGTATTTT.

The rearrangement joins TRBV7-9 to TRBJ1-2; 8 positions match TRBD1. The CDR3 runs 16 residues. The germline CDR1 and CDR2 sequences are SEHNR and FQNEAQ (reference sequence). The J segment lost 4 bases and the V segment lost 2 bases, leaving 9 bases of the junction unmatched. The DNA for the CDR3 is TGTGCCAGCAGCTTAATTGCCGTGGACAGGGTCTATGGCTACACCTTC. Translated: CASSLIAVDRVYGYTF.

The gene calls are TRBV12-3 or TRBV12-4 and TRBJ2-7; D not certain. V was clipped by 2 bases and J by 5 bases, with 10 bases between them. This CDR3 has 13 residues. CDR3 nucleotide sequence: TGTGCCAGCAGTTTATCGGTTGACGACGAGCAGTACTTC. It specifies CASSLSVDDEQYF.

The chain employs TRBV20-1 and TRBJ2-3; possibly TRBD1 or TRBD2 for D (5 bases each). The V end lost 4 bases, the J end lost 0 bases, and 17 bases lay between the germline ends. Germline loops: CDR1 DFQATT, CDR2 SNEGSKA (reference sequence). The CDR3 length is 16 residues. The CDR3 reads CSAIAPGPGSTDTQYF. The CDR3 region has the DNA TGCAGTGCTATAGCCCCGGGACCGGGAAGCACAGATACGCAGTATTTT.

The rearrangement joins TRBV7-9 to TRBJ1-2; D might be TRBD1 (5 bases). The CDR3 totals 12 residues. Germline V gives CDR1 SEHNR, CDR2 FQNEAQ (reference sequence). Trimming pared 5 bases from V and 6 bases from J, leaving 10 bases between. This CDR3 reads CASSPPGDGYTF. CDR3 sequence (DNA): TGTGCCAGCAGCCCCCCGGGGGATGGCTACACCTTC.

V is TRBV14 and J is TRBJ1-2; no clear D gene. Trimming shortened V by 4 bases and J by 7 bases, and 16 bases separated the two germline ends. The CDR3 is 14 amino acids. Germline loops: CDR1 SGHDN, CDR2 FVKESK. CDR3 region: CASSPAGSVTGYTF. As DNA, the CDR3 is TGTGCCAGCAGCCCCGCGGGGTCGGTGACTGGCTACACCTTC.